These 27 T cell receptor beta chains share one sample of origin, sequenced in a study of CD8+ T cells in alopecia areata. RNA extraction and reverse transcription yielded cDNA as sequencing template. Profiling relied on immunoSEQ multiplex PCR, and the TCRdb table lists in-frame clones only, not all of them. The table records about 200,000 clones, roughly three fifths of them present only once. Material: CD8+ T cells sorted from blood. These receptors originate from a human donor in good health.

The chain uses TRBV29-1 and TRBJ2-2; the match to TRBD2 covers 7 bases. The V gene end was trimmed by 7 bases and the J gene end by 0 bases; junction bases not matched to a gene: 8. Germline V gene data show CDR1 as SQVTM and CDR2 as ANQGSEA. This CDR3 has 15 amino acids. The DNA of the CDR3 is TGCAGCGCCTCAAGGGCGGGGGCGAACACCGGGGAGCTGTTTTTT. Translating it yields CSASRAGANTGELFF.

The rearrangement uses TRBV30 and TRBJ1-4; the match to TRBD1 covers 8 bases. The length of the CDR3 is 14 residues. Germline CDR1 and CDR2: GTSNPN and SVGIG (reference sequence). With 6 bases clipped from V and 4 bases from J, the junction kept 7 bases outside the gene matches. Here the CDR3 reads CACINRGSNEKLFF. The CDR3 nucleotides read TGTGCCTGCATAAACAGGGGGAGTAATGAAAAACTGTTTTTT.

This clone appeared a few times. The V call is TRBV30, the J call TRBJ1-1; no reliable D call. This CDR3 comprises 14 residues. V gave up 3 bases and J gave up 3 bases, with 14 bases separating them. In germline, CDR1 is GTSNPN, CDR2 SVGIG (reference sequence). DNA of the CDR3: TGTGCCTGGAGGCAGGATAGTGTCGACACTGAAGCTTTCTTT. Protein product: CAWRQDSVDTEAFF.

This clone was picked up a small number of times. The V call is TRBV4-1, the J call TRBJ2-3; no clear D gene. From germline, CDR1 is MGHRA and CDR2 YSYEKL. The CDR3 length is 12 residues. V dropped 3 bases and J dropped 6 bases, with 7 bases sitting between them. In nucleotides, the CDR3 is TGCGCCAGCAGCCACTTCGATGATACGCAGTATTTT. Residues: CASSHFDDTQYF.

The V gene is TRBV30, the J gene TRBJ2-1; D is undetermined. V was clipped by 0 bases and J by 7 bases, with 13 bases between them. The CDR3 length is 14 residues. Germline loops: CDR1 GTSNPN, CDR2 SVGIG (reference sequence). The CDR3 coding sequence is TGTGCCTGGAGTGTATTTCGGTTAGAGAATGAGCAGTTCTTC. Its translation is CAWSVFRLENEQFF.

This chain links TRBV5-6 with TRBJ2-5, with TRBD1 as a possible D gene (5 bases). Per the germline V gene, CDR1 is SGHDT and CDR2 is YYEEEE. Trimming took off 6 bases at V and 5 bases at J, with 11 bases between the two ends. CDR3 size: 12 residues. CDR3 sequence: CASTQGYETQYF. The CDR3 bases are TGTGCCAGCACCCAGGGATACGAGACCCAGTACTTC. Filled out from reference TRBV5-6 and TRBJ2-5, the complete variable domain reads DAGVTQSPTHLIKTRGQQVTLRCSPKSGHDTVSWYQQALGQGPQFIFQYYEEEERQRGNFPDRFSGHQFPNYSSELNVNALLLGDSALYLCASTQGYETQYFGPGTRLLVL.

CDR3 region: CASAPTLNTEAFF. The DNA of the CDR3 is TGTGCTAGTGCCCCGACATTGAACACTGAAGCTTTCTTT. The V gene is TRBV12-5, the J gene TRBJ1-1; D gene unclear. Trimming cost V 7 bases and J 0 bases, with 9 bases left between them. The CDR3 runs to 13 residues. Germline loops: CDR1 LGHNT, CDR2 FRNRAP.

This rearrangement joins TRBV30 to TRBJ2-3; D is undetermined. The CDR3 totals 12 residues. V lost 3 bases and J lost 4, with 8 bases in between. Germline assignment: CDR1 GTSNPN and CDR2 SVGIG (reference sequence). The chain's CDR3 is CAWSVVADTQYF. As DNA, the CDR3 is TGTGCCTGGAGCGTTGTGGCAGATACGCAGTATTTT.

This clone showed up just a few times. The chain employs TRBV19 and TRBJ2-1; D tentatively fits TRBD1 or TRBD2 (5 bases each). CDR1 is LNHDA, CDR2 SQIVND, per germline (reference sequence). Trimming cost V 4 bases and J 6 bases, with 19 bases left between them. The CDR3 length is 16 residues. CDR3 nucleotides: TGTGCCAGTAGTACCTTTTCGGGGCGGCGTAGCAATGAGCAGTTCTTC. Protein sequence: CASSTFSGRRSNEQFF.

There are a few counts of this clone. This chain uses TRBV29-1 with TRBJ2-7; tentative D call: TRBD1 (6 bases). From germline, CDR1 is SQVTM and CDR2 ANQGSEA. The CDR3 has 13 amino acids. Trimming took 6 bases from V and 3 from J, leaving 15 bases between them. The CDR3 DNA reads TGCAGCGTGACCCGGGACAACTACTACGAGCAGTACTTC. It yields the protein CSVTRDNYYEQYF.

The CDR3 is CASSSRTSGGSTDTQYF. Here the CDR3 DNA reads TGTGCCAGCAGCTCCCGGACTAGCGGGGGAAGCACAGATACGCAGTATTTT. The chain uses TRBV11-2 and TRBJ2-3, with TRBD2 matching over 13 bases. The CDR3 length is 17 residues. The V segment lost 4 bases and the J segment 0 bases; nucleotides outside the gene matches: 4. Germline V CDR1 and CDR2: SGHAT, FQNNGV.

This clone came up a few times. V is TRBV6-6 and J is TRBJ2-3; D remains unclear. This CDR3 contains 10 residues. Trimming left V 5 bases short and J 3 bases short, with 0 bases between. Looked up from germline, CDR1 is MNHNY and CDR2 is SVGAGI (reference sequence). CDR3 in amino acids: CASSTDTQYF. CDR3 in DNA: TGTGCCAGCAGTACAGATACGCAGTATTTT.

The chain employs TRBV6-1 and TRBJ2-7; D is unclear. V was shortened by 2 bases and J by 2 bases, with 16 bases between the two germline ends. The germline CDR1 and CDR2 sequences are MNHNS and SASEGT. The CDR3 is 16 residues long. CDR3 loop: CASSEPVPSGTYEQYF. Written as DNA, the CDR3 is TGTGCCAGCAGTGAACCTGTACCCTCGGGCACCTACGAGCAGTACTTC.

J is TRBJ2-3 and V is TRBV27, with no clear D. Per germline, CDR1 MNHEY and CDR2 SMNVEV (reference sequence). V was trimmed by 4 bases and J by 2 bases, leaving 7 bases between them. CDR3 length equals 13 residues. The CDR3 spells CASSSLLTDTQYF. CDR3 nucleotides: TGTGCCAGCAGTTCGTTACTCACAGATACGCAGTATTTT.

V usage is TRBV5-4 and J usage is TRBJ1-2; D call uncertain. CDR1 and CDR2 (germline): SGHNT, YYREEE (reference sequence). The CDR3 sequence is 14 residues long. The germline V and J ends were trimmed by 6 bases and 2 bases, with 14 bases remaining between them. The CDR3: CASTSNWANYGYTF. CDR3 sequence (DNA): TGTGCCAGCACTTCAAATTGGGCCAACTATGGCTACACCTTC.

The CDR3 sequence is CASSSGRAGYTEAFF. CDR3 coding DNA: TGTGCCAGCAGTTCTGGACGGGCTGGGTACACTGAAGCTTTCTTT. V is TRBV27 and J is TRBJ1-1; D gene uncertain. The V gene lost 4 bases and the J gene lost 3 bases, with 15 bases spanning the gap. Germline assignment: CDR1 MNHEY and CDR2 SMNVEV (reference sequence). The length of the CDR3 is 15 residues.

J is TRBJ2-7 and V is TRBV19; no clear D. V dropped 5 bases and J dropped 0 bases, with 11 bases sitting between them. CDR3 length: 14 residues. In germline, CDR1 is LNHDA, CDR2 SQIVND (reference sequence). CDR3 in amino acids: CASSFRTYSYEQYF. The CDR3 nucleotides are TGTGCCAGTAGTTTCCGGACGTACTCCTACGAGCAGTACTTC. Full variable domain (rest looked up from reference TRBV19 and TRBJ2-7): DGGITQSPKYLFRKEGQNVTLSCEQNLNHDAMYWYRQDPGQGLRLIYYSQIVNDFQKGDIAEGYSVSREKKESFPLTVTSAQKNPTAFYLCASSFRTYSYEQYFGPGTRLTVT.

The rearrangement links TRBV7-9 to TRBJ1-2; D remains ambiguous. Trimming took 1 base from V and 3 from J, leaving 9 bases between them. The CDR3 loop spans 14 amino acids. Germline V gene lookup returns CDR1 SEHNR and CDR2 FQNEAQ (reference sequence). CDR3 protein: CASSLVGLYYGYTF. The CDR3 nucleotides are TGTGCCAGCAGCTTAGTGGGGTTGTACTATGGCTACACCTTC.

This clone was detected a few times. V and J are TRBV7-9 and TRBJ2-1; 15 bases fit TRBD2. This CDR3 has 18 residues. V lost 4 bases to trimming and J lost 6 bases; unmatched junction nucleotides: 10. Germline V lookup: CDR1 SEHNR, CDR2 FQNEAQ (reference sequence). This CDR3 reads CASSSSSGLAGGRNEQFF. In DNA, the CDR3 is TGTGCCAGCAGCTCCTCCTCGGGACTAGCGGGGGGACGCAATGAGCAGTTCTTC.

The chain combines TRBV29-1 with TRBJ2-7; D is perhaps TRBD1 or TRBD2 (6 bases each). The CDR3 length is 13 residues. With 5 bases removed from V and 2 bases from J, the gap between germline ends came to 13 bases. Germline loops: CDR1 SQVTM, CDR2 ANQGSEA. The CDR3 protein is CSVTRGQAYEQYF. In DNA, the CDR3 is TGCAGCGTTACCCGGGGGCAGGCCTACGAGCAGTACTTC.

The chain links TRBV27 to TRBJ2-1; 11 bases are a match to TRBD2. The CDR3 loop spans 16 amino acids. The germline CDR1 and CDR2 sequences are MNHEY and SMNVEV (reference sequence). V shed 6 bases and J 6 bases; nucleotides not matched to a gene: 10. The CDR3 nucleotides read TGTGCCAGCAGCCTCAATAGCGGGGGGGCCCGCAATGAGCAGTTCTTC. Protein product: CASSLNSGGARNEQFF.

This clone came up a few times. V and J are TRBV18 and TRBJ2-7; 7 nucleotides align to TRBD1. The CDR3 length is 13 residues. Trimming took 3 bases from V and 6 from J; bases not matched to a gene: 5. Per the germline V gene, CDR1 is KGHSH and CDR2 is LQKENI. CDR3 bases: TGTGCCAGCTCACCGGGGACAGCCGGCGAGCAGTACTTC. Translating it yields CASSPGTAGEQYF.

The gene calls are TRBV6-6 and TRBJ2-1; 9 positions match TRBD2. Germline CDR1 reads MNHNY; CDR2 reads SVGAGI (reference sequence). The CDR3 covers 15 residues. J gave up 4 bases and V 11 bases, and 12 bases lay outside the gene matches. CDR3 nucleotide sequence: TGTGCCGGGGCTGGGGGGACTAGCTCTTACAATGAGCAGTTCTTC. This codes for CAGAGGTSSYNEQFF.

V is TRBV27 and J is TRBJ2-7, with 9 bases matching TRBD2. The CDR3 contains 13 residues. Trimming at V came to 4 bases and at J to 3 bases, leaving 1 base not matched to a gene. CDR1 MNHEY and CDR2 SMNVEV come from the germline V gene (reference sequence). CDR3 in DNA: TGTGCCAGCAGTTCGACTAGCGGCTACGAGCAGTACTTC. This gives the protein CASSSTSGYEQYF.

The CDR3 bases are TGTGCCACCAGCAGGGACGGGGGCACGAATCAGCCCCAGCATTTT. Translated: CATSRDGGTNQPQHF. This rearrangement joins TRBV15 to TRBJ1-5; tentative D call: TRBD1 (6 bases). The length of the CDR3 is 15 residues. The V gene's germline CDR1 is LNHNV and CDR2 YYDKDF (reference sequence). Deletions cut 3 bases from V and 4 bases from J, with 13 bases between.

The CDR3 bases are TGTGCCAGCAGCAGAGGAGAAGGTGGAATTCAGTACTTC. The encoded protein is CASSRGEGGIQYF. V and J are TRBV13 and TRBJ2-4; the D is unclear. This CDR3 comprises 13 residues. Germline values: CDR1 PRHDT, CDR2 FYEKMQ (reference sequence). V gave up 5 bases and J gave up 10 bases, with 15 bases separating them.

V is TRBV29-1 and J is TRBJ2-7; D ambiguous. The V gene lost 4 bases and the J gene lost 1 base, with 8 bases spanning the gap. Per germline, CDR1 SQVTM and CDR2 ANQGSEA. The CDR3 is made up of 12 amino acids. The CDR3, as DNA: TGCAGCGTTGTTGGCAATTCCTACGAGCAGTACTTC. Translation gives CSVVGNSYEQYF.